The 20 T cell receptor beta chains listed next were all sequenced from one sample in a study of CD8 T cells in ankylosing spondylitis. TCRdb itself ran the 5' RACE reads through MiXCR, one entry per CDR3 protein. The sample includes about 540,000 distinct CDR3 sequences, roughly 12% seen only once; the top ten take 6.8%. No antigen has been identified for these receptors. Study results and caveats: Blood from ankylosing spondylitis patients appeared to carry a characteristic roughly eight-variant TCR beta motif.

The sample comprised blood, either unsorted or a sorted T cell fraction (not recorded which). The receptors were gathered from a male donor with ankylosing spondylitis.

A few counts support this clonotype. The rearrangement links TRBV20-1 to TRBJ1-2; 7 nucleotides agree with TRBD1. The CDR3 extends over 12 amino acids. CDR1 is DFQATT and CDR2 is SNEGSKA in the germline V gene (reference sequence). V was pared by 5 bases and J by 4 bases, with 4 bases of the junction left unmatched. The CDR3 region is CSAQTGLYGYTF. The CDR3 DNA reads TGCAGTGCTCAGACAGGGCTCTATGGCTACACCTTC.

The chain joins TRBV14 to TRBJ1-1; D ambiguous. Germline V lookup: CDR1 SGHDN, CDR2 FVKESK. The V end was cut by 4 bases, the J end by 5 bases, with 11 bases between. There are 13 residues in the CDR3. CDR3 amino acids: CASSPSSGTEAFF. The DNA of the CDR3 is TGTGCCAGCAGCCCCTCATCTGGTACTGAAGCTTTCTTT.

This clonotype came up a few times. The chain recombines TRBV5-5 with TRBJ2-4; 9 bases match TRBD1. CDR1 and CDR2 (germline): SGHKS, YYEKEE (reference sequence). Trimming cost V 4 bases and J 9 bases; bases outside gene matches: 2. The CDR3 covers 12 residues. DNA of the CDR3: TGTGCCAGCAGCCAGGACAGGGGCATTCAGTACTTC. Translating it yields CASSQDRGIQYF.

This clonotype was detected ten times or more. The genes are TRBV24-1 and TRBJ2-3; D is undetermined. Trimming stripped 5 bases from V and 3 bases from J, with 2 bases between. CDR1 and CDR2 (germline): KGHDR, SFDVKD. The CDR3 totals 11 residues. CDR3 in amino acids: CATSGTDTQYF. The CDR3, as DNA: TGTGCCACCAGTGGAACAGATACGCAGTATTTT.

The CDR3 sequence is CASSADRGVEETQYF. In DNA form, the CDR3 reads TGTGCCAGCAGTGCCGACAGGGGCGTAGAAGAGACCCAGTACTTC. The V and J genes are TRBV2 and TRBJ2-5; 8 bases line up with TRBD1. V lost 4 bases and J lost 3; bases outside the gene matches: 7. The CDR3 is 15 amino acids. Germline CDR1 is SNHLY and CDR2 is FYNNEI.

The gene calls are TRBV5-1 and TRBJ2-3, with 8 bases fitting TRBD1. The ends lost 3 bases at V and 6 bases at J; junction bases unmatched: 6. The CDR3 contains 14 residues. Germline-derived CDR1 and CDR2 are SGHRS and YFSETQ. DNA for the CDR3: TGCGCCAGCAGCTCGGGGACAGGTTGGGATACGCAGTATTTT. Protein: CASSSGTGWDTQYF.

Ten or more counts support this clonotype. The CDR3 region has the DNA TGCAGTGCTCGAATCAGCGGGACTCACAATGAGCAGTTCTTC. Translated: CSARISGTHNEQFF. The V gene is TRBV20-1, the J gene TRBJ2-1; 7 bases align to TRBD2. This CDR3 has 14 amino acids. V dropped 5 bases and J dropped 5; count of bases not matched to a gene: 9. Germline CDR1 reads DFQATT; CDR2 reads SNEGSKA (reference sequence).

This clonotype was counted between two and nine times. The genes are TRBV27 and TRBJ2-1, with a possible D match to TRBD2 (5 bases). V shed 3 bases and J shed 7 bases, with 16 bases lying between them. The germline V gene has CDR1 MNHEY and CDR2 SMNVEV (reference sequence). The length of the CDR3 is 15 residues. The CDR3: CASSFLMGVVNEQFF. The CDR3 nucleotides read TGTGCCAGCAGTTTCTTGATGGGAGTGGTAAATGAGCAGTTCTTC.

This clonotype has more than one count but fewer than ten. The CDR3 sequence: CASSEATSGSLWEQFF. The CDR3, as DNA: TGTGCCAGCAGTGAAGCGACTAGCGGATCCCTCTGGGAGCAGTTCTTC. The gene calls are TRBV6-1 and TRBJ2-1; 9 nucleotides align to TRBD2. Trimming cost V 0 bases and J 10 bases; bases outside gene matches: 10. Looked up from germline, CDR1 is MNHNS and CDR2 is SASEGT. The CDR3 totals 16 residues.

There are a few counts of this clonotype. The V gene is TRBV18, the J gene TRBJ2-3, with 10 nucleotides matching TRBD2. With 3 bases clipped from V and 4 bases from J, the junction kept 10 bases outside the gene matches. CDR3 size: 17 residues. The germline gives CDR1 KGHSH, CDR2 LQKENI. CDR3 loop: CASSPVRAGGMADTQYF. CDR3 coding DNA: TGTGCCAGCTCACCTGTCCGAGCGGGAGGGATGGCAGATACGCAGTATTTT. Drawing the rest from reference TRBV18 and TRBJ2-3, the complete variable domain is NAGVMQNPRHLVRRRGQEARLRCSPMKGHSHVYWYRQLPEEGLKFMVYLQKENIIDESGMPKERFSAEFPKEGPSILRIQQVVRGDSAAYFCASSPVRAGGMADTQYFGPGTRLTVL.

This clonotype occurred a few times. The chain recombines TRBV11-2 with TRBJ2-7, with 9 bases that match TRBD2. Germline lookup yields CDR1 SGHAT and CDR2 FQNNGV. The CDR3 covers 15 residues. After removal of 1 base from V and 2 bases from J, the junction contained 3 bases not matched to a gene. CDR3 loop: CASSLGSGRTYEQYF. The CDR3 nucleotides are TGTGCCAGCAGCTTAGGCAGCGGGAGGACCTACGAGCAGTACTTC. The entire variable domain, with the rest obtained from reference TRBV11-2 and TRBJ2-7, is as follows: EAGVAQSPRYKIIEKRQSVAFWCNPISGHATLYWYQQILGQGPKLLIQFQNNGVVDDSQLPKDRFSAERLKGVDSTLKIQPAKLEDSAVYLCASSLGSGRTYEQYFGPGTRLTVT.

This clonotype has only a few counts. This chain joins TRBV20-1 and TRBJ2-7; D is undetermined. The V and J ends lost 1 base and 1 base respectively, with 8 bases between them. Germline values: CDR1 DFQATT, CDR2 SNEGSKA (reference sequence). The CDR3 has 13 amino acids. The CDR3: CSARGAESYEQYF. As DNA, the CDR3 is TGCAGTGCTAGAGGGGCCGAATCCTACGAGCAGTACTTC.

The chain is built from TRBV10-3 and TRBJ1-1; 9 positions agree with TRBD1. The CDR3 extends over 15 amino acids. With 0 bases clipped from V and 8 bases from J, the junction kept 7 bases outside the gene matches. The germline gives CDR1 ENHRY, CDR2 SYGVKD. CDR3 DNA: TGTGCCATCAGTGAGTCAGGGACAGGGTTGGAAGAAGCTTTCTTT. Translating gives CAISESGTGLEEAFF.

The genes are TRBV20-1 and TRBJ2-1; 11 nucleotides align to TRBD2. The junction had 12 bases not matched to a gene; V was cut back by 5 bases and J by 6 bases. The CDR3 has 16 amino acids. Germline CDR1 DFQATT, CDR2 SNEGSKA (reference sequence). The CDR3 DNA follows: TGCAGTGCTCGGGCTCTGACTAGCGGGGTCAGCAATGAGCAGTTCTTC. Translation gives CSARALTSGVSNEQFF.

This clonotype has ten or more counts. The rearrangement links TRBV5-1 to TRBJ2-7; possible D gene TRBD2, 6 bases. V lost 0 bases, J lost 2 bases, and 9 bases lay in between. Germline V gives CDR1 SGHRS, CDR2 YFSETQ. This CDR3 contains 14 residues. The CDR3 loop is CASSLEEGTYEQYF. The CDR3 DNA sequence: TGCGCCAGCAGCTTGGAGGAGGGAACCTACGAGCAGTACTTC.

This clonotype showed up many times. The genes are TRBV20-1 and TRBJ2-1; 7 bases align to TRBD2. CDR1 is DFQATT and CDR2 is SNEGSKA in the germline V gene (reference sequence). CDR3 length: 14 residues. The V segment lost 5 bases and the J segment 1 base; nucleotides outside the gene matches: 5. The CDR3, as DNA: TGCAGTGCTGCGACTAGCCGGTCCTACAATGAGCAGTTCTTC. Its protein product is CSAATSRSYNEQFF.

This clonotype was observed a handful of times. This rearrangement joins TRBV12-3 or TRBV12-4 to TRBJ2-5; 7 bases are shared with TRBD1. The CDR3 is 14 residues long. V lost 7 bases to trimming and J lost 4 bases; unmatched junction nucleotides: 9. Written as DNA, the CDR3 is TGTGCCAGCACATACGGGACAGCGAGAGAGACCCAGTACTTC. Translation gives CASTYGTARETQYF.

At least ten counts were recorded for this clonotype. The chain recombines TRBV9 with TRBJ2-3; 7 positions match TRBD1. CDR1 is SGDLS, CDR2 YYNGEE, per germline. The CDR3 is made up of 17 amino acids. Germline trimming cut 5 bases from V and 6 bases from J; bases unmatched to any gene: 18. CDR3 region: CASRNPRGHTGTDTQYF. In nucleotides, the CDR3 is TGTGCCAGCAGGAACCCAAGGGGGCACACGGGGACCGATACGCAGTATTTT. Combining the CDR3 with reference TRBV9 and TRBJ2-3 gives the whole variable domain DSGVTQTPKHLITATGQRVTLRCSPRSGDLSVYWYQQSLDQGLQFLIQYYNGEERAKGNILERFSAQQFPDLHSELNLSSLELGDSALYFCASRNPRGHTGTDTQYFGPGTRLTVL.

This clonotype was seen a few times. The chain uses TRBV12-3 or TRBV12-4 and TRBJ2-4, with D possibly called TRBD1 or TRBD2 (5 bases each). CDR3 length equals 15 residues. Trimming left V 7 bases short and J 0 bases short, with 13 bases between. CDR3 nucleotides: TGTGCCAGCACCCAAGGGGCGGGAGCCAAAAACATTCAGTACTTC. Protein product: CASTQGAGAKNIQYF.

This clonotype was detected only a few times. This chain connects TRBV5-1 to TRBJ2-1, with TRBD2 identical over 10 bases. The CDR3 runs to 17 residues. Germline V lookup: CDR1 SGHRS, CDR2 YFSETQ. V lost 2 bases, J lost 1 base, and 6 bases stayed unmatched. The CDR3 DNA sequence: TGCGCCAGCAGCTTCCTAGCGGGAGTGATGTCCTACAATGAGCAGTTCTTC. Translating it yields CASSFLAGVMSYNEQFF.